The 6 T cell receptor beta chains below were found in one sample sequenced in a study of early T cells in non-severe SARS-CoV-2 infection. TCRdb fed the 5' RACE reads into MiXCR, producing one record per CDR3 protein. The profile shows some 50,000 distinct CDR3 sequences, 9.3% of them singletons. Sequencing was done on a sample of whole blood. The source is an adult who was a healthcare worker with PCR-confirmed SARS-CoV-2 infection or an uninfected control (not recorded which).

This clonotype was found many times. The chain links TRBV11-2 to TRBJ2-7; no clear D gene. Germline V gives CDR1 SGHAT, CDR2 FQNNGV. The CDR3 is 14 residues long. V gave up 4 bases and J gave up 2 bases, with 12 bases separating them. DNA for the CDR3: TGTGCCAGCAGCTCCCTCAGGCACCCCTACGAGCAGTACTTC. Translated, it gives CASSSLRHPYEQYF.

The CDR3 region is CASSPRGGGIRTPLHF. CDR3 nucleotide sequence: TGTGCCAGCAGCCCTCGGGGAGGGGGGATAAGGACACCCCTCCACTTT. The chain employs TRBV12-3 or TRBV12-4 and TRBJ1-6; a weak D match, TRBD1 (6 bases). The CDR3 length is 16 residues. The V end lost 6 bases, the J end lost 11 bases, and 23 bases lay between the germline ends.

This clonotype showed up just a few times. The gene calls are TRBV9 and TRBJ2-1, with 7 positions matching TRBD1. CDR1 is SGDLS, CDR2 YYNGEE, per germline. The junction had 4 bases not matched to a gene; V was cut back by 1 base and J by 9 bases. The CDR3 totals 13 residues. CDR3: CASSVLGGIEQFF. The CDR3 coding sequence is TGTGCCAGCAGCGTATTAGGGGGCATTGAGCAGTTCTTC.

At least ten counts were recorded for this clonotype. The chain recombines TRBV4-2 with TRBJ2-7; the D gene could be TRBD1 or TRBD2 (5 bases each). The CDR3 consists of 15 residues. Trimming cost V 1 base and J 1 base, with 11 bases left between them. Germline CDR1 and CDR2: LGHNA and YNFKEQ. CDR3 residues: CASSQGTRGSYEQYF. In nucleotides, the CDR3 is TGTGCCAGCAGCCAAGGGACAAGAGGGTCCTACGAGCAGTACTTC.

This clonotype has more than one count but fewer than ten. This rearrangement joins TRBV10-1 to TRBJ2-3; D gene unclear. The V gene's germline CDR1 is WNHNN and CDR2 SYGVQD (reference sequence). V was clipped by 7 bases and J by 1 base, with 12 bases between them. The CDR3 spans 14 residues. CDR3 bases: TGCGCCAGCAAACTTTGGGCCCGCACAGATACGCAGTATTTT. It codes for CASKLWARTDTQYF.

The rearrangement joins TRBV6-5 to TRBJ2-1, with D uncertain. The CDR3 runs 15 residues. Germline lookup yields CDR1 MNHEY and CDR2 SVGAGI. V lost 2 bases, J lost 0 bases, and 8 bases lay in between. The CDR3 nucleotides are TGTGCCAGCAGTTACGGCTTAAGCTCCTACAATGAGCAGTTCTTC. Residues: CASSYGLSSYNEQFF.